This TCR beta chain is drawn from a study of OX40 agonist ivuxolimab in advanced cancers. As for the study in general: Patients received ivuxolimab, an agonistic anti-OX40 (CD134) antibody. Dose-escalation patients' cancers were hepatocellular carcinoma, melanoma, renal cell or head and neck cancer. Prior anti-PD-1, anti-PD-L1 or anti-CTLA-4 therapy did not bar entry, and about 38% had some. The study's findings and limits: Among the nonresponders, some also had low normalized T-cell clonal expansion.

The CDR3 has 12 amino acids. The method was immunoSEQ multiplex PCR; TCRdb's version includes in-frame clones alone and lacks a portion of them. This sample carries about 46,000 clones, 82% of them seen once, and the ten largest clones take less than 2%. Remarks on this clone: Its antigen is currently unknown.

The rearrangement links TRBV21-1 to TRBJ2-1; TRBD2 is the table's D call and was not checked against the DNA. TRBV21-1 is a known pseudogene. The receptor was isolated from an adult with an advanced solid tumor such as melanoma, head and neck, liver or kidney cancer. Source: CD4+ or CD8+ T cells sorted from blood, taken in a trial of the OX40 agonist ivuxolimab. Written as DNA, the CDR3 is TGTGCCAGCAGCAAAGAGGAGAACGAGCAGTTCTTC. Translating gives CASSKEENEQFF.